A single sample gave rise to the 27 T cell receptor beta chains below, sequenced in a study of T-cell memory formation after mild COVID-19. TCRdb reanalysed the 5' RACE reads using MiXCR and keeps one entry per CDR3 protein. The sample lists hundreds of thousands of distinct CDR3 sequences, more than 20% occurring once. The sample taken for sequencing was PBMCs or a T cell subset sorted from them (not recorded which). These receptors were obtained from an adult woman who had mild COVID-19 (a few samples of this study predate the infection). Cell type and time point are not known.

Only a few counts were recorded for this clonotype. The chain employs TRBV14 and TRBJ2-7; D is perhaps TRBD1 or TRBD2 (5 bases each). This CDR3 spans 15 amino acids. Germline CDR1 reads SGHDN; CDR2 reads FVKESK. The germline V and J ends were trimmed by 0 bases and 12 bases, with 21 bases remaining between them. CDR3 residues: CASSQDARFGGVPYF. The CDR3 region has the DNA TGTGCCAGCAGCCAAGACGCCAGATTTGGGGGAGTACCGTACTTC. Full variable domain (rest looked up from reference TRBV14 and TRBJ2-7): EAGVTQFPSHSVIEKGQTVTLRCDPISGHDNLYWYRRVMGKEIKFLLHFVKESKQDESGMPNNRFLAERTGGTYSTLKVQPAELEDSGVYFCASSQDARFGGVPYFGPGTRLTVT.

In its sample, this clonotype was seen many times. V usage is TRBV19 and J usage is TRBJ2-5, with unresolved D. Per the germline V gene, CDR1 is LNHDA and CDR2 is SQIVND (reference sequence). The CDR3 has 16 residues. V gave up 5 bases and J gave up 2 bases, with 18 bases separating them. In nucleotides, the CDR3 is TGTGCCAGTAGTGTGGGCCGGCTCAACTTACAAGAGACCCAGTACTTC. Its protein is CASSVGRLNLQETQYF.

In nucleotides, the CDR3 is TGTGCCAGCAGGCCCGTGGGGGATAATTCACCCCTCCACTTT. Protein product: CASRPVGDNSPLHF. The genes are TRBV2 and TRBJ1-6, with D tentatively TRBD1 (5 bases). CDR1 SNHLY and CDR2 FYNNEI come from the germline V gene. Trimming stripped 6 bases from V and 5 bases from J, with 11 bases between. This CDR3 spans 14 amino acids. The full variable domain, rest sourced from reference TRBV2 and TRBJ1-6, is EPEVTQTPSHQVTQMGQEVILRCVPISNHLYFYWYRQILGQKVEFLVSFYNNEISEKSEIFDDQFSVERPDGSNFTLKIRSTKLEDSAMYFCASRPVGDNSPLHFGNGTRLTVT.

DNA for the CDR3: TGTGCCAGCAGCGGACGGGACAGAAAAGAGACCCAGTACTTC. Amino acids: CASSGRDRKETQYF. The chain combines TRBV2 with TRBJ2-5; 7 bases match TRBD1. The V gene's germline CDR1 is SNHLY and CDR2 FYNNEI. The length of the CDR3 is 14 residues. J was trimmed by 3 bases and V by 6 bases; bases with no gene match: 7.

The chain has TRBV24-1 and TRBJ2-7; D not resolved. This CDR3 contains 13 residues. Between the trimmed V and J ends, which lost 0 bases and 4 bases, there was a span of 6 bases. Germline V gene sequence: CDR1 KGHDR, CDR2 SFDVKD. The CDR3 sequence is CATSDLSSYEQYF. The CDR3, as DNA: TGTGCCACCAGTGATTTGAGCAGTTACGAGCAGTACTTC.

The rearrangement links TRBV7-9 to TRBJ2-7; the match to TRBD1 covers 8 bases. CDR3 length equals 13 residues. V shed 8 bases and J 4 bases; nucleotides not matched to a gene: 7. From germline, CDR1 is SEHNR and CDR2 FQNEAQ (reference sequence). The CDR3 spells CASERQGRYEQYF. In DNA form, the CDR3 reads TGTGCCAGCGAGAGACAGGGGAGATACGAGCAGTACTTC.

The chain couples TRBV6-1 to TRBJ1-1, with a weak D call TRBD1 (5 bases). Per the germline V gene, CDR1 is MNHNS and CDR2 is SASEGT. The CDR3 runs to 14 residues. V shed 7 bases and J shed 5 bases, with 17 bases lying between them. The CDR3 bases are TGTGCCAGCACCCCCCAACGGGGACCAACTGAAGCTTTCTTT. Translated: CASTPQRGPTEAFF.

The chain is built from TRBV7-2 and TRBJ2-4; a weak D match, TRBD2 (5 bases). This CDR3 region has 14 residues. Germline assignment: CDR1 SGHTA and CDR2 FQGNSA. The V end lost 1 base, the J end lost 6 bases, and 10 bases lay between the germline ends. Here the CDR3 reads CASSLGFEGNIQYF. Written as DNA, the CDR3 is TGTGCCAGCAGCTTAGGTTTTGAGGGAAACATTCAGTACTTC.

The CDR3 sequence: CAIRGTSGSSYNEQFF. The CDR3 DNA reads TGTGCCATCAGGGGGACTAGCGGGAGCTCCTACAATGAGCAGTTCTTC. The chain recombines TRBV10-3 with TRBJ2-1; 14 bases map to TRBD2. This CDR3 is 16 amino acids long. The V and J ends lost 6 bases and 0 bases, in that order; junction bases with no gene match: 1. Germline V gene data show CDR1 as ENHRY and CDR2 as SYGVKD.

This clonotype was counted between two and nine times. The chain combines TRBV13 with TRBJ2-1; D perhaps matches TRBD1 (7 bases). Trimming cost V 3 bases and J 6 bases, with 21 bases left between them. The CDR3 is 17 amino acids. The germline gives CDR1 PRHDT, CDR2 FYEKMQ (reference sequence). The CDR3 here is CASSFSGGMGTFNEQFF. Here the CDR3 DNA reads TGTGCCAGCAGCTTTTCAGGGGGAATGGGGACTTTCAATGAGCAGTTCTTC.

This clonotype was observed a handful of times. V gene TRBV29-1 combines with J gene TRBJ2-3, with D perhaps TRBD2 (5 bases). The CDR3 has 15 residues. CDR1 and CDR2 from the germline V gene are SQVTM and ANQGSEA. V dropped 6 bases and J dropped 2 bases, with 18 bases sitting between them. DNA for the CDR3: TGCAGCGTAGACGACCCGGACTCCTCCACAGATACGCAGTATTTT. It yields the protein CSVDDPDSSTDTQYF.

The sample holds one count of this clonotype. The rearrangement uses TRBV9 and TRBJ1-1, with D tentatively TRBD1 (6 bases). Trimming took 0 bases from V and 7 from J, leaving 10 bases between them. The V gene's germline CDR1 is SGDLS and CDR2 YYNGEE. The CDR3 is 13 amino acids. The CDR3 is CASSVVKGVEAFF. CDR3 bases: TGTGCCAGCAGCGTAGTAAAGGGGGTTGAAGCTTTCTTT.

The V call is TRBV29-1, the J call TRBJ2-7; TRBD1 matches at 8 bases. The CDR3 has 14 residues. J lost 1 base, V lost 1 base, and 3 bases had no gene match. The germline V gene has CDR1 SQVTM and CDR2 ANQGSEA. In DNA form, the CDR3 reads TGCAGCGTTGAAGCGACAGGGGAGTCCTACGAGCAGTACTTC. This sequence encodes CSVEATGESYEQYF.

The chain uses TRBV12-3 or TRBV12-4 and TRBJ2-5; 13 bases agree with TRBD2. The CDR3 covers 16 residues. Trimming took 4 bases from V and 2 from J; bases not matched to a gene: 4. CDR3 bases: TGTGCCAGCAGTTCTTGGGGACTAGCGGGACAAGAGACCCAGTACTTC. Amino acids: CASSSWGLAGQETQYF.

This clonotype came up many times. V and J are TRBV12-3 or TRBV12-4 and TRBJ2-2; D remains ambiguous. The CDR3 runs 11 residues. Trimming pared 4 bases from V and 6 bases from J, leaving 3 bases between. The CDR3 nucleotides are TGTGCCAGCAGTTCGCCCGGGGAGCTGTTTTTT. Amino acid sequence: CASSSPGELFF.

The V call is TRBV6-2 or TRBV6-3, the J call TRBJ2-7; weak D call: TRBD2 (7 bases). V was clipped by 7 bases and J by 4 bases, with 14 bases between them. The CDR3 length is 13 residues. The germline V gene encodes CDR1 MNHEY and CDR2 SVGEGT. The CDR3 bases are TGTGCCAGCACCTGGGGGGGGCGATACGAGCAGTACTTC. It encodes CASTWGGRYEQYF.

The chain is built from TRBV7-2 and TRBJ1-3; TRBD1 aligns across 8 bases. J lost 4 bases, V lost 4 bases, and 6 bases had no gene match. Germline CDR1 reads SGHTA; CDR2 reads FQGNSA. The CDR3 runs to 15 residues. The CDR3 loop is CASSSQGATGNTIYF. CDR3 DNA sequence: TGTGCCAGCAGCTCGCAGGGGGCTACAGGAAACACCATATATTTT.

The rearrangement links TRBV7-9 to TRBJ1-5, with D unresolved. CDR1 SEHNR and CDR2 FQNEAQ come from the germline V gene (reference sequence). Trimming shortened V by 3 bases and J by 0 bases, and 12 bases separated the two germline ends. The CDR3 is made up of 16 amino acids. The CDR3 coding sequence is TGTGCCAGCAGCTTGTCCCGGACGGTTAGCAATCAGCCCCAGCATTTT. As protein: CASSLSRTVSNQPQHF.

V gene TRBV20-1 combines with J gene TRBJ1-2; the match to TRBD1 covers 9 bases. Germline loops: CDR1 DFQATT, CDR2 SNEGSKA (reference sequence). V dropped 6 bases and J dropped 3; count of bases not matched to a gene: 11. The CDR3 is made up of 15 amino acids. CDR3 sequence reads: CSAADRDRGYYGYTF. As DNA, the CDR3 is TGCAGTGCAGCCGATCGAGACAGGGGGTACTATGGCTACACCTTC.

The chain combines TRBV5-1 with TRBJ1-1, with D unresolved. CDR1 is SGHRS and CDR2 is YFSETQ in the germline V gene. The CDR3 sequence is 15 residues long. Trimming left V 0 bases short and J 11 bases short, with 20 bases between. DNA for the CDR3: TGCGCCAGCAGCTTGGGGTCTTTGTGGGCTGGAGACGCTTTCTTT. Protein: CASSLGSLWAGDAFF.

The chain joins TRBV5-1 to TRBJ2-5; D is possibly TRBD1 or TRBD2 (7 bases each). Germline CDR1 and CDR2: SGHRS and YFSETQ. The CDR3 covers 14 residues. The V gene lost 4 bases and the J gene lost 5 bases, with 15 bases spanning the gap. CDR3 amino acids: CASSLNRGGETQYF. The CDR3 DNA sequence: TGCGCCAGCAGCCTGAACAGGGGAGGGGAGACCCAGTACTTC.

This clonotype was counted between two and nine times. This chain links TRBV11-2 with TRBJ1-1, with D perhaps matching TRBD1 (5 bases). Per the germline V gene, CDR1 is SGHAT and CDR2 is FQNNGV. The CDR3 contains 14 residues. The V end lost 6 bases, the J end lost 5 bases, and 16 bases lay between the germline ends. CDR3: CASRRLQGRTEAFF. DNA of the CDR3: TGTGCCAGCAGACGACTGCAGGGCCGAACTGAAGCTTTCTTT.

The CDR3 region has the DNA TGTGCCAGCAGTTCCAATGAAAAACTGTTTTTT. It specifies CASSSNEKLFF. This chain links TRBV28 with TRBJ1-4; D gene uncertain. The CDR3 is made up of 11 amino acids. Germline values: CDR1 MDHEN, CDR2 SYDVKM. Trimming removed 4 bases from V and 5 bases from J, with 2 bases in between.

This clonotype was observed a few times. The rearrangement uses TRBV3-1 and TRBJ2-7; 8 nucleotides line up with TRBD2. Losses at the gene ends were 5 bases for V and 11 bases for J; bases not matched to a gene: 5. Germline CDR1 LGHDT, CDR2 YNNKEL (reference sequence). This CDR3 is 11 amino acids long. The CDR3 region is CASSNELAEYF. The CDR3 DNA sequence: TGTGCCAGCAGCAACGAACTAGCGGAGTACTTC.

This clonotype has a count of ten or more. The chain uses TRBV5-1 and TRBJ2-3; TRBD1 is a possible D gene (6 bases). This CDR3 has 15 residues. The V and J ends lost 0 bases and 5 bases respectively, with 13 bases between them. Looked up from germline, CDR1 is SGHRS and CDR2 is YFSETQ. The DNA for the CDR3 is TGCGCCAGCAGCTTGGACAGGGTCGAGGTAGATACGCAGTATTTT. Protein: CASSLDRVEVDTQYF.

This clonotype was counted between two and nine times. The V call is TRBV7-6, the J call TRBJ2-2; TRBD1 agrees at 7 bases. Trimming took 7 bases from V and 5 from J; bases not matched to a gene: 10. Germline V gene lookup returns CDR1 SGHVS and CDR2 FNYEAQ. The CDR3 has 15 residues. CDR3 in amino acids: CASKTGAPNTGELFF. The CDR3 coding sequence is TGTGCCAGCAAAACAGGGGCCCCCAATACCGGGGAGCTGTTTTTT.

The V and J genes are TRBV5-5 and TRBJ2-7, with 9 positions matching TRBD1. J gave up 5 bases and V 4 bases, and 13 bases lay outside the gene matches. CDR3 size: 16 residues. Germline-derived CDR1 and CDR2 are SGHKS and YYEKEE (reference sequence). The CDR3 is CASSTLNRDRVDEQYF. The CDR3, as DNA: TGTGCCAGCAGCACTCTCAACCGGGACAGGGTCGACGAGCAGTACTTC.